These 14 T cell receptor beta chains share one sample of origin, sequenced in a study of TET2 disruption in CD19-targeted CAR T cells. Assay used: immunoSEQ multiplex PCR; TCRdb lists only in-frame clones, some missing. In total, the table holds some 2,100 clones. As for treatment: autologous CTL019 cells: CD19 CAR with 4-1BB and CD3 zeta domains. Their target antigens are unknown. Here the sequenced sample was CD8+ T cells sorted from cultured blood T cells, taken for CD19 CAR T cell therapy. Receptors were obtained from a man aged 70-80 years with chronic lymphocytic leukemia.

With respect to this clone: Compared with germline, one end of the junction differs, possibly owing to a read error. Other DNA sequences in this specimen translate into the identical CDR3. The CDR3 bases that were read are TGCGCCAGCAGTTTGGAAGGACAGGGGGGAGACGAG. Translation gives CASSLEGQGGDE. The full-length CDR3 reads as CASSLEGQGGDEQYF. V usage is TRBV5-1 and J usage is TRBJ2-7, with 10 nucleotides matching TRBD1. The read ends 3 residues early relative to the CDR3; the germline J gene fills the gap. Germline CDR1 is SGHRS and CDR2 is YFSETQ. There are 15 residues in the CDR3.

About this clone: The CDR3 end falls 3 residues outside the read, so it is completed with the germline J gene. This chain uses TRBV10-1 with TRBJ2-7; weak D call: TRBD2 (5 bases). CDR3 size: 19 residues. Trimming removed 6 bases at V and 4 bases at J, with 31 bases between. CDR1 and CDR2 (germline): WNHNN, SYGVQD (reference sequence). The CDR3 region is CASRPLRSCRGLGGYEQYF. The sequenced part of the CDR3 DNA is TGCGCCAGCAGGCCTTTAAGGAGCTGCCGCGGACTTGGCGGGTACGAG.

This clone is medium-sized by frequency. The read ends 3 residues shy of where the CDR3 ends; the end is completed using the germline J gene. The chain is built from TRBV19 and TRBJ2-1, with no clear D. Germline CDR1 reads LNHDA; CDR2 reads SQIVND (reference sequence). The V and J ends lost 3 bases and 5 bases respectively, with 8 bases between them. This CDR3 region has 13 residues. CDR3 in amino acids: CASSIIPNNEQFF. The sequenced part of the CDR3 DNA is TGTGCCAGTAGTATCATCCCCAACAATGAG.

This clone registers large by frequency. The read ends 3 residues shy of where the CDR3 ends; the end is completed using the germline J gene. The chain is built from TRBV5-1 and TRBJ2-3, with a tentative D call TRBD1 (5 bases). Germline CDR1 reads SGHRS; CDR2 reads YFSETQ. The CDR3 spans 15 residues. The ends were cut back, 0 bases at V and 6 bases at J, with 14 bases in the middle. The CDR3 here is CASSLEGQLSDTQYF. CDR3 bases read: TGCGCCAGCAGCTTGGAGGGGCAGCTATCGGATACG. The whole variable domain, filled in from reference TRBV5-1 and TRBJ2-3, reads KAGVTQTPRYLIKTRGQQVTLSCSPISGHRSVSWYQQTPGQGLQFLFEYFSETQRNKGNFPGRFSGRQFSNSRSEMNVSTLELGDSALYLCASSLEGQLSDTQYFGPGTRLTVL.

This clone shows up as medium-sized (0.01 to 0.1%) by frequency. The read comes to an end 3 residues before the CDR3 does, leaving the germline J gene to fill in the end. The V call is TRBV28, the J call TRBJ2-7, with 7 bases aligning to TRBD1. V shed 2 bases, J shed 2 bases, and the junction held 6 bases outside the gene matches. The CDR3 runs to 15 residues. Per germline, CDR1 MDHEN and CDR2 SYDVKM. The DNA read from the CDR3 is TGTGCCAGCAGTTTAGGGACAGAGATACCCTACGAG. It is translated as CASSLGTEIPYE. The CDR3 as a whole reads CASSLGTEIPYEQYF. The full variable domain, in which reference TRBV28 and TRBJ2-7 provide the parts outside the CDR3, is DVKVTQSSRYLVKRTGEKVFLECVQDMDHENMFWYRQDPGLGLRLIYFSYDVKMKEKGDIPEGYSVSREKKERFSLILESASTNQTSMYLCASSLGTEIPYEQYFGPGTRLTVT.

Concerning this clone: The read finishes 3 residues shy of the CDR3 end, and the germline J gene is used to complete it. The chain carries TRBV24-1 and TRBJ2-2; D is uncertain. Germline V lookup: CDR1 KGHDR, CDR2 SFDVKD. The CDR3 extends over 13 amino acids. V shed 9 bases and J shed 3 bases, with 10 bases lying between them. The CDR3 protein is CATSVRDTGELFF. The sequenced CDR3 bases are TGTGCCACCTCAGTCCGTGACACCGGGGAG.

Turning to this clone: The read is 3 residues too short to cover the CDR3 end, so that end is filled in from the germline J gene. V usage is TRBV7-8 and J usage is TRBJ2-4; 9 nucleotides align to TRBD2. Germline values: CDR1 SGHVS, CDR2 FQNEAQ. This CDR3 spans 15 amino acids. CDR3 region: CASRGSAGGPETQYF. The DNA read from the CDR3 is TGTGCCAGCAGGGGATCGGCGGGGGGGCCTGAGACT. The full variable domain, its missing parts supplied by reference TRBV7-8 and TRBJ2-4, is GAGVSQSPRYKVAKRGQDVALRCDPISGHVSLFWYQQALGQGPEFLTYFQNEAQLDKSGLPSDRFFAERPEGSVSTLKIQRTQQEDSAVYLCASRGSAGGPETQYFGAGTRLSVL.

Frequency places this clone as medium-sized (0.01 to 0.1%). The read falls 3 residues short of the CDR3 end, and the missing part is taken from the germline J gene. The chain couples TRBV7-9 to TRBJ1-4, with D unresolved. Per germline, CDR1 SEHNR and CDR2 FQNEAQ (reference sequence). This CDR3 has 13 residues. V was trimmed by 3 bases and J by 5 bases, leaving 7 bases between them. Partial CDR3 DNA: TGTGCCAGCAGCTTGGACTGGAATGAAAAA. The encoded protein is CASSLDWNEK. The whole CDR3 protein is CASSLDWNEKLFF.

Frequency places this clone as medium-sized. The read gets to within 3 residues of the CDR3 end, and the germline J gene fills in the rest. V usage is TRBV28 and J usage is TRBJ2-7; 7 bases line up with TRBD2. The CDR3 is 12 amino acids. Germline V gives CDR1 MDHEN, CDR2 SYDVKM. The J segment lost 0 bases and the V segment lost 7 bases, leaving 0 bases of the junction unmatched. The CDR3 loop reads CASKRGSYEQYF. CDR3 DNA, as far as it was read: TGTGCCAGCAAGCGGGGCTCCTACGAG.

This clone is identified as medium-sized from frequency. The CDR3 extends 3 residues past the end of the read, so its final part is completed from the germline J gene. The rearrangement uses TRBV12-3 or TRBV12-4 and TRBJ1-1; D might be TRBD1 (6 bases). The CDR3 spans 13 residues. V was cut by 3 bases and J by 7 bases, with 12 bases left in between. Partial CDR3 DNA: TGTGCCAGCAGTTTTATTGCAGGGGATGAA. The encoded protein is CASSFIAGDE. The entire CDR3 protein is CASSFIAGDEAFF.

This clone is deemed medium-sized by its frequency. Read coverage stops 3 residues before the CDR3 terminus; the germline J gene supplies the remainder. V is TRBV7-3 and J is TRBJ1-1; D is uncertain. This CDR3 region has 13 residues. Germline CDR1 reads SGHTA; CDR2 reads FQGTGA. V was trimmed by 4 bases and J by 0 bases, leaving 6 bases between them. The sequenced CDR3 bases are TGTGCCAGCAGCTCAGAAATGAACACTGAA. This codes for CASSSEMNTE. The whole CDR3 sequence is CASSSEMNTEAFF.

This clone is called medium-sized based on its frequency. The sequenced CDR3 bases are TGTGCCAGCGGGGATTGGACAGGGAAACAAGAGGGGGAGACC. It encodes CASGDWTGKQEGET. The whole CDR3 sequence is CASGDWTGKQEGETQYF. The chain combines TRBV2 with TRBJ2-5; 8 bases are shared with TRBD1. The read falls 3 residues short of the CDR3 end, and the missing part is taken from the germline J gene. Germline values: CDR1 SNHLY, CDR2 FYNNEI. J lost 5 bases, V lost 8 bases, and 19 bases had no gene match. The CDR3 runs 17 residues.

Comment on this clone: At one end the junction does not follow the germline gene, possibly because of a read error. The DNA ends 3 residues before the CDR3 does, and the rest of the CDR3 is filled in from the germline J gene. The rearrangement links TRBV7-2 to TRBJ1-1; unclear D gene. Germline V gene sequence: CDR1 SGHTA, CDR2 FQGNSA. CDR3 size: 13 residues. This CDR3 is CASRFGGDTEAFF. The CDR3 bases that were read are TGTGCCAGCCGCTTCGGCGGGGACACTGAA.

In regard to this clone: From the germline J gene comes the end of the CDR3, since the read stops 3 residues before it. The V call is TRBV27, the J call TRBJ2-3; TRBD1 is a possible D gene (6 bases). Germline CDR1 is MNHEY and CDR2 is SMNVEV (reference sequence). Deletions cut 5 bases from V and 1 base from J, with 25 bases between. CDR3 length: 19 residues. The CDR3 DNA, read in part, is TGTGCCAGCAGTGCTTATGACGTATGGTCAGGGGTTGGCACAGATACG. Protein sequence: CASSAYDVWSGVGTDT. The whole CDR3 protein reads CASSAYDVWSGVGTDTQYF.